This T cell receptor (beta chain) was sequenced in a study of T cells in Graves' hyperthyroidism and ophthalmopathy. The study's findings and limits: Most expanded thyroid clonotypes above 0.001 also appeared in blood.

This clonotype was seen many times. The antigen is not known. The V end was cut by 3 bases, the J end by 0 bases, with 11 bases between. This CDR3 has 15 amino acids. CDR1 and CDR2 from the germline V gene are LGHDT and YNNKEL (reference sequence). RNA transcripts served as the template for amplifying TCR beta CDR3 regions. Carried out on the TCR CDR3, a first-round RT-PCR used the HTBI primer set. TCRdb fed the multiplex PCR reads into MiXCR, producing one record per CDR3 protein. The sample includes around 700,000 distinct CDR3 sequences, approximately 18% of them seen just once. The PBMCs were taken from around 9 ml of fresh peripheral blood.

Sequenced sample: blood. The V call is TRBV3-1, the J call TRBJ2-5; perhaps D is TRBD1 or TRBD2 (5 bases each). This TCR was recovered from a woman in her 50s with Graves' hyperthyroidism that later progressed to Graves' ophthalmopathy. CDR3 nucleotides: TGTGCCAGCAGCCATCGCTTGGGGGACCAAGAGACCCAGTACTTC. Encoded protein: CASSHRLGDQETQYF.